This TCR beta chain was captured by sequencing in a study of T-cell memory formation after mild COVID-19. Findings and caveats of the study: In pre-infection memory, a portion of responding clones appeared, which suggested that cross-reactive memory joined. Nothing showed for sure that second-wave clones peaking on day 37 were SARS-CoV-2 specific. Contracting clones, day 15 to 85, had balanced CD4/CD8, and later expanders favored CD4+.

Constant-segment primers and 5'RACE yielded cDNA libraries for TCR alpha and TCR beta, each carrying sample barcodes and UMIs. TCRdb re-analysed the 5' RACE reads in MiXCR, keeping a single row per CDR3 protein. The table lists 350,000 to 400,000 distinct CDR3 sequences, approximately 15% of them singletons, with roughly 22% in the top ten. This clonotype was detected ten times or more. Its antigen is unidentified. The sequence was collected from a man aged 18 to 29 who had mild COVID-19 (a few samples of this study predate the infection). Cell type and time point are not known. Sample: PBMCs or a T cell subset sorted from them (not recorded which).

CDR3 residues: CASSLGQLPVEFF. Here the CDR3 DNA reads TGCGCCAGCAGCTTAGGGCAGCTCCCGGTGGAGTTCTTC. This chain links TRBV5-1 with TRBJ2-1, with no clear D. The ends were cut back, 2 bases at V and 14 bases at J, with 17 bases in the middle. The CDR3 is 13 residues long. Germline CDR1 and CDR2: SGHRS and YFSETQ.